The 32 T cell receptor beta chains listed next were all sequenced from one sample in a study of shared clonotypes between healthy human individuals. CD8 cells classed as naive were CD45RO-negative and positively selected for CCR7, excluding terminally differentiated effector memory CD45RA+ cells. Clones were sequenced by immunoSEQ multiplex PCR, and TCRdb holds only the in-frame ones, with some missing. The sample shows under 2,000,000 clones, about 95% of them seen only once. The sample taken for sequencing was naive CD8+ T cells sorted from blood. These receptors were obtained from a man younger than 35 in good health.

The CDR3 DNA reads as TGTGCCAGCAGCCAATGGGTACAGGCGGAAGAGCAGTACTTC. Amino acids: CASSQWVQAEEQYF. This chain connects TRBV16 to TRBJ2-7; tentatively, D is TRBD1 (5 bases). V was trimmed by 1 base and J by 7 bases, leaving 14 bases between them. The CDR3 is 14 residues long. Germline-derived CDR1 and CDR2 are KGHSY and FQNENV.

This clone was recorded once. V gene TRBV6-5 combines with J gene TRBJ2-7; D remains ambiguous. Trimming stripped 0 bases from V and 4 bases from J, with 7 bases between. CDR1 is MNHEY and CDR2 is SVGAGI in the germline V gene. This CDR3 is built from 13 residues. CDR3 in amino acids: CASSYSMSYEQYF. DNA for the CDR3: TGTGCCAGCAGTTACTCGATGAGTTACGAGCAGTACTTC.

A word on this clone: Other nucleotide sequences in the sample specify the same CDR3. This sequence joins TRBV9 and TRBJ2-2, with TRBD2 as a possible D gene (5 bases). CDR3 length equals 15 residues. Germline values: CDR1 SGDLS, CDR2 YYNGEE. V was pared by 0 bases and J by 4 bases, with 10 bases between. The CDR3 protein is CASSVGGSGTGELFF. The CDR3 bases are TGTGCCAGCAGCGTAGGGGGAAGCGGCACCGGGGAGCTGTTTTTT.

This CDR3 is CASRPPGQFLYGYTF. The CDR3, as DNA: TGTGCCAGCAGACCCCCGGGACAGTTTCTGTATGGCTACACCTTC. This chain uses TRBV2 with TRBJ1-2, with 7 bases fitting TRBD1. V shed 6 bases, J shed 5 bases, and the junction held 12 bases outside the gene matches. The CDR3 totals 15 residues. Germline CDR1 and CDR2: SNHLY and FYNNEI.

This chain joins TRBV11-2 and TRBJ2-3, with D perhaps given as TRBD1 or TRBD2 (5 bases each). V dropped 2 bases and J dropped 2 bases, with 11 bases sitting between them. CDR3 length equals 15 residues. Per germline, CDR1 SGHAT and CDR2 FQNNGV. CDR3 residues: CASSLPRDLTDTQYF. The CDR3 bases are TGTGCCAGCAGCTTACCCCGGGACCTCACAGATACGCAGTATTTT. Using reference TRBV11-2 and TRBJ2-3 for the parts outside the CDR3, the full variable domain is EAGVAQSPRYKIIEKRQSVAFWCNPISGHATLYWYQQILGQGPKLLIQFQNNGVVDDSQLPKDRFSAERLKGVDSTLKIQPAKLEDSAVYLCASSLPRDLTDTQYFGPGTRLTVL.

The J gene is TRBJ2-5, the V gene TRBV27; 10 nucleotides match TRBD2. This CDR3 has 15 amino acids. V shed 3 bases, J shed 5 bases, and the junction held 6 bases outside the gene matches. In germline, CDR1 is MNHEY, CDR2 SMNVEV (reference sequence). The CDR3: CASSFLAGDAETQYF. The CDR3 region has the DNA TGTGCCAGCAGTTTTCTAGCGGGGGACGCGGAGACCCAGTACTTC.

For the CDR3, the DNA is TGCGCCAGCAGCCAAACGACAGGGGTGACGCTAGAGACCCAGTACTTC. Protein sequence: CASSQTTGVTLETQYF. The V call is TRBV4-3, the J call TRBJ2-5; 8 nucleotides align to TRBD1. J lost 4 bases, V lost 2 bases, and 9 bases had no gene match. The CDR3 extends over 16 amino acids. Germline loops: CDR1 LGHNA, CDR2 YSLEER.

The chain links TRBV29-1 to TRBJ2-1, with TRBD1 matching 7 bases. Trimming cost V 4 bases and J 6 bases; bases outside gene matches: 3. The CDR3 contains 12 residues. The germline CDR1 and CDR2 sequences are SQVTM and ANQGSEA. The CDR3 DNA follows: TGCAGCGTTGCGCGACAGGGCAATGAGCAGTTCTTC. Encoded protein: CSVARQGNEQFF.

This sequence joins TRBV28 and TRBJ1-5, with a possible D match to TRBD1 (6 bases). Germline loops: CDR1 MDHEN, CDR2 SYDVKM. Between the trimmed V and J ends, which lost 5 bases and 6 bases, there was a span of 14 bases. The CDR3 loop spans 14 amino acids. In DNA form, the CDR3 reads TGTGCCAGCAGTATACAGGGTCGTAGTCAGCCCCAGCATTTT. Residues: CASSIQGRSQPQHF.

The gene calls are TRBV11-2 and TRBJ2-5; TRBD2 matches 8 bases. J gave up 5 bases and V 0 bases, and 2 bases lay outside the gene matches. Germline assignment: CDR1 SGHAT and CDR2 FQNNGV. This CDR3 has 14 residues. The CDR3 loop reads CASSLEAGVETQYF. The CDR3 nucleotides read TGTGCCAGCAGCTTAGAAGCGGGAGTTGAGACCCAGTACTTC.

To note about this clone: Other DNA sequences within the sample encode an identical CDR3. V gene TRBV19 combines with J gene TRBJ2-7; D perhaps matches TRBD1 (6 bases). Trimming stripped 4 bases from V and 1 base from J, with 8 bases between. CDR1 is LNHDA, CDR2 SQIVND, per germline (reference sequence). CDR3 length equals 13 residues. CDR3 residues: CASSNRVSYEQYF. CDR3 DNA sequence: TGTGCCAGTAGTAACAGGGTTTCCTACGAGCAGTACTTC.

This chain uses TRBV13 with TRBJ1-1; tentative D call: TRBD1 (6 bases). The germline V gene has CDR1 PRHDT and CDR2 FYEKMQ (reference sequence). V was cut by 0 bases and J by 3 bases, with 17 bases left in between. CDR3 length: 17 residues. CDR3 nucleotides: TGTGCCAGCAGCTTAGGACGGGGGCTTCTGGGGTACACTGAAGCTTTCTTT. Translation gives CASSLGRGLLGYTEAFF.

The chain carries TRBV7-6 and TRBJ2-7; 9 bases are a match to TRBD1. Trimming cost V 5 bases and J 1 base; bases outside gene matches: 6. The germline V gene encodes CDR1 SGHVS and CDR2 FNYEAQ. CDR3 length equals 15 residues. In DNA, the CDR3 is TGTGCCAGCAGCGCCGGACAGGGGTTATCCTACGAGCAGTACTTC. The encoded protein is CASSAGQGLSYEQYF.

This clone was seen only once. The same CDR3 also results from other DNA sequences found in this sample. J is TRBJ2-5 and V is TRBV11-2; D possibly corresponds to TRBD2 (5 bases). Germline V CDR1 and CDR2: SGHAT, FQNNGV. The V and J ends lost 6 bases and 5 bases respectively, with 7 bases between them. This CDR3 spans 11 amino acids. The CDR3 loop is CASSRGETQYF. The CDR3 coding sequence is TGTGCCAGCAGTCGAGGGGAGACCCAGTACTTC.

The chain has TRBV6-5 and TRBJ2-5; D gene ambiguous. The germline V gene encodes CDR1 MNHEY and CDR2 SVGAGI. The CDR3 sequence is 13 residues long. Trimming took off 0 bases at V and 4 bases at J, with 6 bases between the two ends. The CDR3: CASSYSISETQYF. CDR3 sequence (DNA): TGTGCCAGCAGTTACTCAATTTCAGAGACCCAGTACTTC.

The chain couples TRBV5-4 to TRBJ1-6, with 9 positions matching TRBD1. The CDR3 is 15 residues long. Unmatched junction bases numbered 6, after V lost 2 bases and J lost 9 bases. CDR1 is SGHNT, CDR2 YYREEE, per germline (reference sequence). The CDR3 sequence: CASSLPGQGGSPLHF. The CDR3 nucleotides read TGTGCCAGCAGCTTACCGGGACAGGGAGGTTCACCCCTCCACTTT.

The chain carries TRBV5-6 and TRBJ2-1; the match to TRBD2 covers 9 bases. The CDR3 totals 17 residues. In germline, CDR1 is SGHDT, CDR2 YYEEEE. Unmatched junction bases numbered 5, after V lost 1 base and J lost 0 bases. CDR3 DNA: TGTGCCAGCAGCTTGCCGGGTAGCGGGGGCTCCTACAATGAGCAGTTCTTC. Translation: CASSLPGSGGSYNEQFF.

J is TRBJ1-1 and V is TRBV7-9; D is unresolved. V lost 3 bases, J lost 1 base, and 18 bases lay in between. Per germline, CDR1 SEHNR and CDR2 FQNEAQ (reference sequence). The CDR3 sequence is 17 residues long. CDR3 sequence (DNA): TGTGCCAGCAGCTTGCCCCGGTCTCTTAGCGAGAACACTGAAGCTTTCTTT. Its protein is CASSLPRSLSENTEAFF.

The chain has TRBV28 and TRBJ2-7; possibly TRBD1 for D (6 bases). CDR3 length: 15 residues. In germline, CDR1 is MDHEN, CDR2 SYDVKM. The germline V and J ends were trimmed by 7 bases and 0 bases, with 16 bases remaining between them. CDR3 residues: CASTFRGDNSYEQYF. The DNA for the CDR3 is TGTGCCAGCACCTTTCGTGGGGACAACTCCTACGAGCAGTACTTC.

The CDR3: CASSLDSQLAYEGYTF. In DNA form, the CDR3 reads TGTGCCAGCAGCTTAGACTCGCAGTTAGCCTATGAGGGCTACACCTTC. This chain connects TRBV7-9 to TRBJ1-2; no reliable D call. CDR3 length: 16 residues. Germline V gene data show CDR1 as SEHNR and CDR2 as FQNEAQ (reference sequence). The V end lost 1 base, the J end lost 8 bases, and 20 bases lay between the germline ends.

The rearrangement uses TRBV6-1 and TRBJ1-3; 10 positions agree with TRBD1. The V segment lost 7 bases and the J segment 2 bases; nucleotides outside the gene matches: 5. The length of the CDR3 is 15 residues. Germline assignment: CDR1 MNHNS and CDR2 SASEGT. CDR3 DNA: TGTGCCAGCAAAGGAGGACAGGGGGCTGGAAACACCATATATTTT. Protein sequence: CASKGGQGAGNTIYF.

To note about this clone: The sample has other DNA sequences that encode this CDR3 too. CDR3 protein: CASSEGLASTDTQYF. CDR3 DNA: TGTGCCAGCAGTGAAGGTCTAGCGAGCACAGATACGCAGTATTTT. This chain connects TRBV2 to TRBJ2-3, with a weak D call TRBD2 (6 bases). The ends were cut back, 1 base at V and 0 bases at J, with 8 bases in the middle. This CDR3 is 15 amino acids long. The germline V gene encodes CDR1 SNHLY and CDR2 FYNNEI.

This chain uses TRBV6-6 with TRBJ1-5; maybe TRBD1 (5 bases). Germline V lookup: CDR1 MNHNY, CDR2 SVGAGI (reference sequence). The CDR3 runs to 14 residues. V lost 6 bases and J 7 bases, leaving 16 bases between the germline ends. The CDR3 is CASRDGGVGQPQHF. The CDR3 coding sequence is TGTGCCAGCAGAGATGGGGGAGTAGGGCAGCCCCAGCATTTT.

V gene TRBV6-1 combines with J gene TRBJ2-7, with D unclear. The germline CDR1 and CDR2 sequences are MNHNS and SASEGT. Trimming removed 5 bases from V and 3 bases from J, with 8 bases in between. This CDR3 has 12 residues. The CDR3 sequence is CASSLYGYEQYF. The CDR3 coding sequence is TGTGCCAGCAGTTTGTACGGCTACGAGCAGTACTTC.

The rearrangement links TRBV15 to TRBJ2-7; D is unresolved. Germline V gene data show CDR1 as LNHNV and CDR2 as YYDKDF (reference sequence). The length of the CDR3 is 13 residues. V lost 1 base, J lost 2 bases, and 6 bases lay in between. For the CDR3, the DNA is TGTGCCACCAGCAGAGCCCTCCCCTACGAGCAGTACTTC. This translates into CATSRALPYEQYF. Variable domain in full (rest from reference TRBV15 and TRBJ2-7): DAMVIQNPRYQVTQFGKPVTLSCSQTLNHNVMYWYQQKSSQAPKLLFHYYDKDFNNEADTPDNFQSRRPNTSFCFLDIRSPGLGDTAMYLCATSRALPYEQYFGPGTRLTVT.

The chain links TRBV9 to TRBJ1-2; D possibly corresponds to TRBD1 (5 bases). Germline CDR1 SGDLS, CDR2 YYNGEE. V was trimmed by 4 bases and J by 8 bases, leaving 21 bases between them. This CDR3 region has 15 residues. The CDR3: CASSSQGEGRSGYTF. CDR3 nucleotide sequence: TGTGCCAGCAGCTCACAAGGGGAGGGTAGGAGCGGCTACACCTTC.

In DNA form, the CDR3 reads TGTGCCATCAGTGAGAAGCGGGAGAGCTACGAGCAGTACTTC. Amino acid sequence: CAISEKRESYEQYF. V gene TRBV10-3 combines with J gene TRBJ2-7; TRBD2 agrees at 8 bases. The CDR3 has 14 amino acids. Unmatched junction bases numbered 3, after V lost 2 bases and J lost 3 bases. Germline V lookup: CDR1 ENHRY, CDR2 SYGVKD.

This chain uses TRBV5-1 with TRBJ2-7; 13 bases map to TRBD2. The CDR3 has 17 residues. Germline lookup yields CDR1 SGHRS and CDR2 YFSETQ. Trimming took 4 bases from V and 3 from J; bases not matched to a gene: 10. CDR3 residues: CASSVGLAGDLYYEQYF. CDR3 sequence (DNA): TGCGCCAGCAGCGTAGGACTAGCGGGAGACCTTTACTACGAGCAGTACTTC.

The chain's CDR3 is CASSSVAESYEQYF. CDR3 DNA sequence: TGTGCCAGCAGCTCAGTAGCGGAGAGCTACGAGCAGTACTTC. The chain recombines TRBV7-6 with TRBJ2-7; TRBD2 might be the D (6 bases). There are 14 residues in the CDR3. Germline CDR1 reads SGHVS; CDR2 reads FNYEAQ. V lost 4 bases to trimming and J lost 3 bases, with 13 bases between them.

The V call is TRBV4-1, the J call TRBJ1-3, with a weak D call TRBD1 (5 bases). The V gene's germline CDR1 is MGHRA and CDR2 YSYEKL. This CDR3 spans 15 amino acids. The V end lost 4 bases, the J end lost 2 bases, and 12 bases lay between the germline ends. CDR3 DNA sequence: TGCGCCAGCAGCCTAGTGGGAGGGGCTGGAAACACCATATATTTT. Protein: CASSLVGGAGNTIYF.

The genes are TRBV19 and TRBJ2-7; TRBD2 aligns across 7 bases. Per germline, CDR1 LNHDA and CDR2 SQIVND (reference sequence). The CDR3 totals 15 residues. The V gene end was trimmed by 3 bases and the J gene end by 7 bases; junction bases not matched to a gene: 12. The CDR3 sequence is CASSIAASGPTEQYF. DNA of the CDR3: TGTGCCAGTAGTATCGCGGCTAGCGGACCGACAGAGCAGTACTTC.

V gene TRBV11-2 combines with J gene TRBJ2-7; D call uncertain. CDR1 and CDR2 (germline): SGHAT, FQNNGV. The ends were cut back, 4 bases at V and 2 bases at J, with 9 bases in the middle. This CDR3 has 13 residues. The CDR3: CASSSAQTYEQYF. Written as DNA, the CDR3 is TGTGCCAGCAGCTCCGCCCAGACCTACGAGCAGTACTTC.